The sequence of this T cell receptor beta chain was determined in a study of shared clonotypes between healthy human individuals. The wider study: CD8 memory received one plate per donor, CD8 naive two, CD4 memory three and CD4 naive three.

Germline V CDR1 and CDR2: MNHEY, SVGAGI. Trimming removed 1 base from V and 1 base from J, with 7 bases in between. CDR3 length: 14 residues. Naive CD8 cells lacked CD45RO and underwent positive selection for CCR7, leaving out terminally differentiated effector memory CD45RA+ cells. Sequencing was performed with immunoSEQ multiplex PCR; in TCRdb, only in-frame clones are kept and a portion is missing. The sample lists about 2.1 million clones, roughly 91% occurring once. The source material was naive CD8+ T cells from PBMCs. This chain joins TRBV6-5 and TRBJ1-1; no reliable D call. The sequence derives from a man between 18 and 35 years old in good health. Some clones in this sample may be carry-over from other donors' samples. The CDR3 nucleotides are TGTGCCAGCAGTTACTTAGTAAAGAACACTGAAGCTTTCTTT. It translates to CASSYLVKNTEAFF.